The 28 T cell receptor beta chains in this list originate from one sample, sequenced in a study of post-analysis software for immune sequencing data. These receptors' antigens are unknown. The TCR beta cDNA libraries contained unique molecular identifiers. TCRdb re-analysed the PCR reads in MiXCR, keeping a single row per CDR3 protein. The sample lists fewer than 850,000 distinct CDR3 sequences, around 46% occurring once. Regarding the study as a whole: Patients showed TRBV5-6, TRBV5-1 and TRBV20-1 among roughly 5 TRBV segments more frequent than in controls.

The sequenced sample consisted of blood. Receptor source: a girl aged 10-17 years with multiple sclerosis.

CDR3 residues: CSARDSGEQYF. In DNA form, the CDR3 reads TGCAGTGCTAGAGACTCGGGCGAGCAGTACTTC. The genes are TRBV20-1 and TRBJ2-4; D ambiguous. The end of the DNA is better explained by TRBJ2-7, so the J call may be wrong. Germline V gene lookup returns CDR1 DFQATT and CDR2 SNEGSKA (reference sequence). CDR3 length: 11 amino acids.

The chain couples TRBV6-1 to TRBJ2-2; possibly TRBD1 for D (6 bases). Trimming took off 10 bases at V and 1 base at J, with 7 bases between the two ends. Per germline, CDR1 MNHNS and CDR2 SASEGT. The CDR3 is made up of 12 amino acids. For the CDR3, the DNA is TGTGCCACACAGGGGAACACCGGGGAGCTGTTTTTT. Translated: CATQGNTGELFF.

The CDR3: CASSPGPSPGETQYF. CDR3 coding DNA: TGTGCCAGCAGCCCCGGACCGAGCCCCGGGGAGACCCAGTACTTC. This chain uses TRBV6-5 with TRBJ2-5; D gene uncertain. The length of the CDR3 is 15 residues. The V gene lost 6 bases and the J gene lost 5 bases, with 19 bases spanning the gap. Germline V gene lookup returns CDR1 MNHEY and CDR2 SVGAGI.

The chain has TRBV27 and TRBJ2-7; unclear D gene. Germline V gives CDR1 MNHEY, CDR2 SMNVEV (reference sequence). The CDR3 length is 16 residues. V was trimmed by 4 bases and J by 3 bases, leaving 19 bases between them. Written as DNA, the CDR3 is TGTGCCAGCAGTTCCCTACCGGGTCTGGGGATCTACGAGCAGTACTTC. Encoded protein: CASSSLPGLGIYEQYF.

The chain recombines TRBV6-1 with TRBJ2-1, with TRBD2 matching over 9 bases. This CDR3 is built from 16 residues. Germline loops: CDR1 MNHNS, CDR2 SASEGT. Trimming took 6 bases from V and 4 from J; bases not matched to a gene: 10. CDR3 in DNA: TGTGCCAGCAGCCTTTTCGATAGCGGGAGATACAATGAGCAGTTCTTC. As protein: CASSLFDSGRYNEQFF.

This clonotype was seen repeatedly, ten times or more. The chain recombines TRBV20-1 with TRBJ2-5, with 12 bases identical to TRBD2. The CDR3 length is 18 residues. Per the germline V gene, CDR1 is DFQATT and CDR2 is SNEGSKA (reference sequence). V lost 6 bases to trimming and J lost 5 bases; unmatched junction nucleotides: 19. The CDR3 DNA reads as TGCAGTGCCCGTTCTAGCGGGAGGGCCCGAGGGCCAATGGAGACCCAGTACTTC. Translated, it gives CSARSSGRARGPMETQYF.

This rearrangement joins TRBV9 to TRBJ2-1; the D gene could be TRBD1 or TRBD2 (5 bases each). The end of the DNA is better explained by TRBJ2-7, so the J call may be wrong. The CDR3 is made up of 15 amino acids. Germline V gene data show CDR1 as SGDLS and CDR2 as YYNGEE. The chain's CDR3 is CASSVYGGVGAEQYF. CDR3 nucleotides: TGTGCCAGCAGCGTATATGGGGGAGTTGGGGCTGAGCAGTACTTC.

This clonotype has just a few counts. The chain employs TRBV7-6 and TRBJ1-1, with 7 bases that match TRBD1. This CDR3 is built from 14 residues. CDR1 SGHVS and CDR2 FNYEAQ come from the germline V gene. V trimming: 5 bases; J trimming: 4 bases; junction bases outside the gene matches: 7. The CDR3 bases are TGTGCCAGCAGCCCCGGGCAGGGGGGCACTGAAGCTTTCTTT. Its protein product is CASSPGQGGTEAFF.

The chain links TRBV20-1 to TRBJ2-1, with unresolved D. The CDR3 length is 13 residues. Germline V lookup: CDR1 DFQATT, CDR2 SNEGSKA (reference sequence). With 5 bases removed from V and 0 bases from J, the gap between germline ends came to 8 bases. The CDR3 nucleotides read TGCAGTGCTGCCCTCGTCTCCTACAATGAGCAGTTCTTC. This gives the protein CSAALVSYNEQFF.

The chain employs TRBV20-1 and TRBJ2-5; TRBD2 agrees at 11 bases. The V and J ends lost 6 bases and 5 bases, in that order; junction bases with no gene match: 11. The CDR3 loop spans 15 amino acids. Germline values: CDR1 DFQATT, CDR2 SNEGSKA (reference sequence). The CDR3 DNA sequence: TGCAGTGCAGTACGGACTAGCGGGTTGGTGGAGACCCAGTACTTC. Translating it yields CSAVRTSGLVETQYF.

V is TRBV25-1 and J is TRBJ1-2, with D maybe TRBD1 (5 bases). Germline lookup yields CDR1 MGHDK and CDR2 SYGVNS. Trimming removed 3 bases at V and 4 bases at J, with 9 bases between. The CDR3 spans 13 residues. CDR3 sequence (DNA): TGTGCCAGCAGTGACGGGGCTTTCTATGGCTACACCTTC. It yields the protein CASSDGAFYGYTF.

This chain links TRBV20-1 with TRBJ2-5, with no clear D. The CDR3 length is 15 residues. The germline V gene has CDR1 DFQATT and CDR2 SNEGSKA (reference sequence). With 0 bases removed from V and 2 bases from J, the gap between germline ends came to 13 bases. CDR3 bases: TGCAGTGCTAGAGATGATAGGGCCGTTCAAGAGACCCAGTACTTC. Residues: CSARDDRAVQETQYF.

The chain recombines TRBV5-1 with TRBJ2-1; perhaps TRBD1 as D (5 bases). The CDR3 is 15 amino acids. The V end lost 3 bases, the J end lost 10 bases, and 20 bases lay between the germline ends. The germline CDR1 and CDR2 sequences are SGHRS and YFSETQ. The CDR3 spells CASSSARGWTKEQFF. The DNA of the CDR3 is TGCGCCAGCAGCTCGGCTAGGGGCTGGACGAAGGAGCAGTTCTTC.

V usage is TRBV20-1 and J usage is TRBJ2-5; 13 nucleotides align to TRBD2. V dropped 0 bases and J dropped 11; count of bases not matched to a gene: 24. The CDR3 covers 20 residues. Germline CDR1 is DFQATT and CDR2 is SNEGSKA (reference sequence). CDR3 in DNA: TGCAGTGCTAGAGACCTCCAAGGACTAGCGGGAGTCGGGGCCCACAATGAGCAGTACTTC. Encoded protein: CSARDLQGLAGVGAHNEQYF.

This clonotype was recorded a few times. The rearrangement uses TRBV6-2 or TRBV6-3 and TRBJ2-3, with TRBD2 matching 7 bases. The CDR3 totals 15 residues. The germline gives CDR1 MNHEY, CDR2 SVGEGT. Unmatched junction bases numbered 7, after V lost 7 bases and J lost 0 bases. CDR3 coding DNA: TGTGCCAGCATTACTGCGGGAGACAGCACAGATACGCAGTATTTT. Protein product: CASITAGDSTDTQYF.

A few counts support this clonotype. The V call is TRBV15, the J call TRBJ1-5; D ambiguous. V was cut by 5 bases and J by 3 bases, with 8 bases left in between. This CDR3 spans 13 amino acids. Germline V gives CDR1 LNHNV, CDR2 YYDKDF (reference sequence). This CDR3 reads CATSLFPNQPQHF. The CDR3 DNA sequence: TGTGCCACCAGCCTTTTCCCCAATCAGCCCCAGCATTTT. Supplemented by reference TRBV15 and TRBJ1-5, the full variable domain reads DAMVIQNPRYQVTQFGKPVTLSCSQTLNHNVMYWYQQKSSQAPKLLFHYYDKDFNNEADTPDNFQSRRPNTSFCFLDIRSPGLGDTAMYLCATSLFPNQPQHFGDGTRLSIL.

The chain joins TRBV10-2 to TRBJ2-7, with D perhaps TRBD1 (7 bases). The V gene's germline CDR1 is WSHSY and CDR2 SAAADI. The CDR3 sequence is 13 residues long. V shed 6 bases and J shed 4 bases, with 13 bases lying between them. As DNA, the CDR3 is TGCGCCAGCAGAAGACAGGGAGGTTACGAGCAGTACTTC. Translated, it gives CASRRQGGYEQYF.

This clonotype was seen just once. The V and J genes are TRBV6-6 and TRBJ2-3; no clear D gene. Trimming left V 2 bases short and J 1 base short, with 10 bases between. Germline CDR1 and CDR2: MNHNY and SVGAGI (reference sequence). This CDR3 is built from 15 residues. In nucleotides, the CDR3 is TGTGCCAGCAGTTACGATAGCTCGGGCACAGATACGCAGTATTTT. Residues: CASSYDSSGTDTQYF.

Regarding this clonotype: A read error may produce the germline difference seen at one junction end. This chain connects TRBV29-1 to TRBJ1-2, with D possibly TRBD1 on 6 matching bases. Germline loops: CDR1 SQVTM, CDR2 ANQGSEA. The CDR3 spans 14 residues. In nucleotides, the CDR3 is TGCAGCGCTGGACAGTATCCTCTTAACTATAGCTACACCTTC. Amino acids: CSAGQYPLNYSYTF.

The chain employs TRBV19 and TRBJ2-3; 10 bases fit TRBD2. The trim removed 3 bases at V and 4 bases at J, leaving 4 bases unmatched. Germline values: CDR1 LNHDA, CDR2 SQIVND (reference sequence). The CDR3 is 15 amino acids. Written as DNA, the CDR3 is TGTGCCAGTAGTATGCTAGCGGGAGACTCAGATACGCAGTATTTT. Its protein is CASSMLAGDSDTQYF.

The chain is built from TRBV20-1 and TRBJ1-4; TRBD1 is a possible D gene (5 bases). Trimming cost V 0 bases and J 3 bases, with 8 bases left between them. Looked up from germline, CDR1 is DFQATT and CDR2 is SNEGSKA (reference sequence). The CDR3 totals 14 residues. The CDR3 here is CSAREGGSNEKLFF. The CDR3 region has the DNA TGCAGTGCTAGAGAGGGGGGATCTAATGAAAAACTGTTTTTT.

The CDR3: CASSFWAGQQETQYF. The CDR3 nucleotides read TGTGCCAGCAGCTTTTGGGCAGGACAACAAGAGACCCAGTACTTC. The chain links TRBV7-9 to TRBJ2-5; D is possibly TRBD1 (5 bases). This CDR3 comprises 15 residues. The V gene lost 3 bases and the J gene lost 2 bases, with 13 bases spanning the gap. Germline V gene sequence: CDR1 SEHNR, CDR2 FQNEAQ (reference sequence). Supplemented by reference TRBV7-9 and TRBJ2-5, the full variable domain reads DTGVSQNPRHKITKRGQNVTFRCDPISEHNRLYWYRQTLGQGPEFLTYFQNEAQLEKSRLLSDRFSAERPKGSFSTLEIQRTEQGDSAMYLCASSFWAGQQETQYFGPGTRLLVL.

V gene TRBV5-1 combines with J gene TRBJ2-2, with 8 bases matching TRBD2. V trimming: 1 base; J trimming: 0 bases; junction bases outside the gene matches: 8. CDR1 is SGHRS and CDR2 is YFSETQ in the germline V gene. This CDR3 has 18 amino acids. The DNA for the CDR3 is TGCGCCAGCAGCTTGATTCGAGCGGGAGTCACGAACACCGGGGAGCTGTTTTTT. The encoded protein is CASSLIRAGVTNTGELFF.

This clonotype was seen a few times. In DNA, the CDR3 is TGTGCCAGCAGTTACGACGGACTAGGGGTCGAGCAGTACTTC. It translates to CASSYDGLGVEQYF. The V call is TRBV6-5, the J call TRBJ2-7, with 7 nucleotides matching TRBD2. The CDR3 length is 14 residues. Germline V CDR1 and CDR2: MNHEY, SVGAGI. V gave up 2 bases and J gave up 6 bases; unmatched junction bases: 7.

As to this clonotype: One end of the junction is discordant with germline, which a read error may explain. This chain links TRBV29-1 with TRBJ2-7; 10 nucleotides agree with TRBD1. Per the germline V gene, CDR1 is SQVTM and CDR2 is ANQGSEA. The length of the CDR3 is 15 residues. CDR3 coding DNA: TGCAGCGTGGAAGTCCGGGACAGGGGCCCCTACGAGCAGTACTTC. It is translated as CSVEVRDRGPYEQYF.

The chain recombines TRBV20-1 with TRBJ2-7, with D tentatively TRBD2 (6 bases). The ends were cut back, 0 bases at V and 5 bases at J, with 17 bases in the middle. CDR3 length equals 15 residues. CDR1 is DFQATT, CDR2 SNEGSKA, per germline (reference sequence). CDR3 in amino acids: CSARDLARAGNEQYF. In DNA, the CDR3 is TGCAGTGCTAGAGACCTCGCGAGGGCGGGAAACGAGCAGTACTTC.

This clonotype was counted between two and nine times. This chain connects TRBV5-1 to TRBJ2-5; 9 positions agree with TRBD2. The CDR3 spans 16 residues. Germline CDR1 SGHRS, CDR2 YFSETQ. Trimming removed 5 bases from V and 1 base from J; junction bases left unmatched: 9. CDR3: CASSPTTSGGQETQYF. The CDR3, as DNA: TGCGCCAGCAGTCCTACGACTAGCGGAGGCCAAGAGACCCAGTACTTC.

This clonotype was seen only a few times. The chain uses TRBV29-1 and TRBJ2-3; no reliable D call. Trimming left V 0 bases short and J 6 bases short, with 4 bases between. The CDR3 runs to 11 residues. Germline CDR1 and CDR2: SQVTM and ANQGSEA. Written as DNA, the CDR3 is TGCAGCGTTGAAGACCGGGATACGCAGTATTTT. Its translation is CSVEDRDTQYF.